A selection of T cell receptor beta chains follows, all from one sample in a study of technical replicates of blood from a handful of donors. Method: immunoSEQ multiplex PCR; TCRdb's copy keeps in-frame clones and lacks some. The profile shows 60,000 to 85,000 clones, 90% to 95% of them singletons. The specimen sequenced was T cells isolated from PBMCs. These receptors came from a human donor in good health. Both conserved end residues are part of each CDR3. A D gene is named only where the DNA matches it firmly. Clone size is given for some rows only: seen once, a few or many times, or a class if the clone is expanded.

clone_size j_call v_call d_call cdr3_aa cdr3_nt
NA TRBJ2-2 TRBV9 NA CASSLQGTGELFF TGTGCCAGCAGCCTCCAGGGAACCGGGGAGCTGTTTTTT
once TRBJ2-2 TRBV9 TRBD1 CASTITGVEPNTGELFF TGTGCCAGCACCATCACAGGGGTGGAACCGAACACCGGGGAGCTGTTTTTT
NA TRBJ2-5 TRBV11-3 TRBD1 CASSPGRDRIDQETQYF TGTGCCAGCAGCCCCGGCCGGGACAGGATCGACCAAGAGACCCAGTACTTC
NA TRBJ1-4 TRBV7-9 NA CASSERGNSGEKLFF TGTGCCAGCAGCGAAAGAGGCAACTCTGGGGAAAAACTGTTTTTT
NA TRBJ2-1 TRBV28 TRBD2 CASRSTSEGENEQFF TGTGCCAGCAGGTCGACTAGCGAGGGGGAGAATGAGCAGTTCTTC
NA TRBJ1-1 TRBV10-3 NA CAISPDNMNTEAFF TGTGCCATCAGTCCGGACAACATGAACACTGAAGCTTTCTTT
NA TRBJ2-6 TRBV19 TRBD2 CASSRTSAAGANVLTF TGTGCCAGTAGTAGAACTAGCGCGGCTGGGGCCAACGTCCTGACTTTC
NA TRBJ2-7 TRBV7-9 NA CASSPKDQAPYEQYF TGTGCCAGCAGCCCTAAGGATCAGGCCCCCTACGAGCAGTACTTC
NA TRBJ2-1 TRBV27 TRBD2 CASTSGISYNEQFF TGTGCCAGCACTAGCGGGATATCCTACAATGAGCAGTTCTTC
once TRBJ2-3 TRBV5-1 TRBD1 CASSLGQGNTDTQYF TGCGCCAGCAGCTTGGGACAGGGTAACACAGATACGCAGTATTTT
NA TRBJ1-3 TRBV25-1 TRBD1 CASSDSGQGSGNTIYF TGTGCCAGCAGTGACTCCGGACAGGGGAGTGGAAACACCATATATTTT
NA TRBJ2-5 TRBV4-3 TRBD2 CASSLTKGLAGQETQYF TGCGCCAGCAGCCTCACTAAGGGACTAGCGGGGCAAGAGACCCAGTACTTC
NA TRBJ1-5 TRBV27 NA CASSLFNNQPQHF TGTGCCAGCAGTTTATTTAACAATCAGCCCCAGCATTTT
NA TRBJ1-1 TRBV19 NA CASGGTNTEAFF TGTGCCAGTGGTGGCACGAACACTGAAGCTTTCTTT
once TRBJ1-1 TRBV7-9 NA CASRIGGGRNTEAFF TGTGCCAGCAGGATTGGCGGGGGAAGGAACACTGAAGCTTTCTTT
NA TRBJ2-1 TRBV4-2 TRBD2 CASSQDLTSGIFGAAYNEQFF TGTGCCAGCAGCCAAGACCTAACTAGCGGGATATTTGGGGCGGCCTACAATGAGCAGTTCTTC
NA TRBJ2-6 TRBV5-8 NA CASSQRRVESSGANVLTF TGTGCCAGCAGCCAACGGCGGGTTGAGAGCTCTGGGGCCAACGTCCTGACTTTC
NA TRBJ2-5 TRBV6-1 TRBD2 CASKEPGLAGGTQYF TGTGCCAGCAAGGAACCCGGACTAGCGGGGGGGACCCAGTACTTC
NA TRBJ1-5 TRBV30 TRBD1 CAWSVQDRGAQPQHF TGTGCCTGGAGTGTACAGGACAGGGGTGCCCAGCCCCAGCATTTT
NA TRBJ2-1 TRBV11-2 NA CASSLAGEYNEQFF TGTGCCAGCAGCTTAGCGGGAGAGTACAATGAGCAGTTCTTC
NA TRBJ2-1 TRBV14 TRBD2 CASSQLAGPYNEQFF TGTGCCAGCAGCCAACTAGCGGGACCCTACAATGAGCAGTTCTTC
NA TRBJ1-1 TRBV27 NA CASSFTSNTEAFF TGTGCCAGCAGTTTCACATCGAACACTGAAGCTTTCTTT
NA TRBJ2-7 TRBV2 NA CASKLPEYEQYF TGTGCCAGCAAACTGCCTGAATACGAGCAGTACTTC
NA TRBJ2-7 TRBV6-5 TRBD1 CASSRTGSEQYF TGTGCCAGCAGCCGGACAGGGTCCGAGCAGTACTTC
NA TRBJ2-7 TRBV27 NA CASSFRQGPYEQYF TGTGCCAGCAGTTTCCGGCAGGGCCCCTACGAGCAGTACTTC
NA TRBJ1-1 TRBV29-1 NA CSVSQGINTEAFF TGCAGCGTCAGTCAGGGGATTAACACTGAAGCTTTCTTT
NA TRBJ2-7 TRBV30 TRBD2 CAIAGGLWHEQYF TGTGCCATAGCGGGAGGGCTTTGGCACGAGCAGTACTTC
NA TRBJ2-5 TRBV7-8 NA CASSFRRSQETQYF TGTGCCAGCAGCTTTAGGCGGTCTCAAGAGACCCAGTACTTC
NA TRBJ2-1 TRBV5-4 TRBD2 CASSRLAGGENEQFF TGTGCCAGCAGCCGACTAGCGGGAGGTGAAAATGAGCAGTTCTTC
NA TRBJ2-1 TRBV5-6 NA CASSLGGDNEQFF TGTGCCAGCAGCTTGGGGGGGGACAATGAGCAGTTCTTC
NA TRBJ1-1 TRBV30 NA CAWVPRNTEAFF TGTGCCTGGGTCCCCCGGAACACTGAAGCTTTCTTT
NA TRBJ2-7 TRBV7-9 NA CASSLAGGPYEQYF TGTGCCAGCAGCTTAGCCGGCGGGCCTTACGAGCAGTACTTC
NA TRBJ2-5 TRBV7-3 TRBD2 CASSLASGTLETQYF TGTGCCAGCAGCTTGGCTAGCGGTACCCTAGAGACCCAGTACTTC
NA TRBJ1-6 TRBV18 NA CASSPSENSPLHF TGTGCCAGCTCACCATCCGAGAATTCACCCCTCCACTTT
NA TRBJ2-2 TRBV27 TRBD2 CATRGEGELFF TGTGCCACCCGGGGGGAAGGGGAGCTGTTTTTT
NA TRBJ1-2 TRBV5-3 NA CARSWDLNYGYTF TGTGCCAGAAGTTGGGACTTAAACTATGGCTACACCTTC
NA TRBJ2-1 TRBV29-1 NA CSVEAGYGSYNEQFF TGCAGCGTTGAGGCCGGGTACGGTTCCTACAATGAGCAGTTCTTC
NA TRBJ2-2 TRBV5-6 TRBD1 CASSLGQGAWELFF TGTGCCAGCAGCTTGGGACAGGGGGCTTGGGAGCTGTTTTTT
NA TRBJ2-3 TRBV5-1 TRBD1 CASSYRDRTTDTQYF TGCGCCAGCAGCTACCGGGACAGAACCACAGATACGCAGTATTTT
NA TRBJ1-4 TRBV9 NA CASSGTGVNEKLFF TGTGCCAGCAGCGGGACGGGGGTAAATGAAAAACTGTTTTTT
NA TRBJ2-1 TRBV9 TRBD2 CASTLAGGDYNEQFF TGTGCCAGCACCCTAGCGGGGGGGGACTACAATGAGCAGTTCTTC
NA TRBJ1-2 TRBV6-5 TRBD1 CASSRQGDGYYGYTF TGTGCCAGCAGCCGACAGGGGGATGGGTACTATGGCTACACCTTC
NA TRBJ1-5 TRBV27 NA CASSLGRGQPQHF TGTGCCAGCAGTTTAGGGAGGGGGCAGCCCCAGCATTTT
NA TRBJ1-4 TRBV5-1 NA CASKGGDNEKLFF TGCGCCAGCAAAGGGGGGGATAATGAAAAACTGTTTTTT
NA TRBJ2-7 TRBV7-2 TRBD2 CASSLLSSGSRYEQYF TGTGCCAGCAGCCTGCTTTCCAGCGGGAGCCGCTACGAGCAGTACTTC
NA TRBJ2-1 TRBV9 TRBD2 CASSVNPPWERGEQFF TGTGCCAGCAGCGTAAATCCACCATGGGAGCGGGGTGAGCAGTTCTTC
NA TRBJ1-2 TRBV6-5 NA CASSYSAETLIYTF TGTGCCAGCAGTTACTCTGCAGAAACCCTTATCTACACCTTC
NA TRBJ2-5 TRBV27 TRBD2 CASSTGLAGARETQYF TGTGCCAGCTCAACAGGACTAGCGGGAGCGAGGGAGACCCAGTACTTC
NA TRBJ2-3 TRBV2 NA CASSEGQGNTDTQYF TGTGCCAGCAGTGAAGGGCAGGGGAACACAGATACGCAGTATTTT
once TRBJ2-7 TRBV5-1 NA CASSRGPSYEQYF TGCGCCAGCAGCCGAGGGCCCTCCTACGAGCAGTACTTC